The sequence of this TCR beta chain was determined in a study of T cells in localized non-small cell lung cancer. Study findings and constraints: The study detected a median 57 of the top 100 tumor clones in adjacent lung. With higher T cell density in blood came longer overall survival. Among the tissues sampled, uninvolved adjacent lung had the highest T cell clonality, above tumor.

A remark on this clone: Its specificity is unknown.

Produced via immunoSEQ multiplex PCR; TCRdb's table is partial and in-frame only. The table includes about 52,000 clones, less than 85% detected once. The source of this sequence is a woman aged 40 to 75 with stage II lung adenocarcinoma. The material was PBMCs, obtained before any cancer treatment.

CDR3 region: CASSLVPGQQFF. In DNA, the CDR3 is TGTGCCAGCAGCTTAGTCCCCGGACAGCAGTTCTTC. The genes are TRBV7-6 and TRBJ2-1; no definite D call. The CDR3 spans 12 residues. Germline CDR1 and CDR2: SGHVS and FNYEAQ. V lost 1 base and J 11 bases, leaving 9 bases between the germline ends.